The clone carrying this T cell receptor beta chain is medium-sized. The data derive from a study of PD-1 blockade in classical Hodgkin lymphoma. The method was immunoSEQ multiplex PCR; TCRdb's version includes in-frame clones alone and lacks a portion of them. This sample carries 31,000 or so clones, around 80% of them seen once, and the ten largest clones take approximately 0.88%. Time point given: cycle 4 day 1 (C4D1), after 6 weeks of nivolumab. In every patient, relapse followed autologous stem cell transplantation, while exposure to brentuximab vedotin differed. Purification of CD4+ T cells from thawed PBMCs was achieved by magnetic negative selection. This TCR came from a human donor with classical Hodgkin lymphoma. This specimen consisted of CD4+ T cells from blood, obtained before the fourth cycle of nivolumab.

CDR3 protein: CASSIGQGARETQYF. In DNA form, the CDR3 reads TGTGCCAGTAGTATCGGACAGGGGGCTAGGGAGACCCAGTACTTC. The chain carries TRBV19 and TRBJ2-5; 11 positions agree with TRBD1. The germline CDR1 and CDR2 sequences are LNHDA and SQIVND (reference sequence). Trimming removed 3 bases from V and 5 bases from J; junction bases left unmatched: 5. CDR3 size: 15 residues.